One sample yielded the 13 T cell receptor beta chains listed below, sequenced in a study of technical replicates of blood from a handful of donors. Produced via immunoSEQ multiplex PCR; TCRdb's table is partial and in-frame only. Of fewer than 85,000 clones in the sample, about 96% are singletons; the top ten hold about 0.31%. Material: T cells isolated from PBMCs. The receptors here all came from a human donor in good health.

The chain uses TRBV28 and TRBJ2-7; 8 bases are shared with TRBD2. The CDR3 is 16 residues long. Trimming removed 7 bases from V and 3 bases from J; junction bases left unmatched: 14. Per the germline V gene, CDR1 is MDHEN and CDR2 is SYDVKM. Here the CDR3 reads CASIPSPGREGYEQYF. The CDR3 DNA is TGTGCCAGCATACCGTCTCCAGGTCGGGAGGGCTACGAGCAGTACTTC. Full variable domain (outside the CDR3, taken from reference TRBV28 and TRBJ2-7): DVKVTQSSRYLVKRTGEKVFLECVQDMDHENMFWYRQDPGLGLRLIYFSYDVKMKEKGDIPEGYSVSREKKERFSLILESASTNQTSMYLCASIPSPGREGYEQYFGPGTRLTVT.

The J gene is TRBJ2-1, the V gene TRBV7-2, with D possibly being TRBD1 (5 bases). The ends were cut back, 1 base at V and 9 bases at J, with 10 bases in the middle. The length of the CDR3 is 13 residues. In germline, CDR1 is SGHTA, CDR2 FQGNSA. CDR3 coding DNA: TGTGCCAGCAGCTTAGGGCAAGGGGCTGAGCAGTTCTTC. Translation gives CASSLGQGAEQFF.

This clone was observed a single time. V gene TRBV9 combines with J gene TRBJ2-5; 9 positions agree with TRBD1. CDR1 SGDLS and CDR2 YYNGEE come from the germline V gene. The length of the CDR3 is 17 residues. The ends lost 3 bases at V and 5 bases at J; junction bases unmatched: 14. The DNA for the CDR3 is TGTGCCAGCAGCGCCGCCACGGGACAGGGAATGTCGGAGACCCAGTACTTC. Translated, it gives CASSAATGQGMSETQYF.

V gene TRBV4-1 combines with J gene TRBJ2-2, with D unresolved. The V end lost 1 base, the J end lost 6 bases, and 3 bases lay between the germline ends. CDR1 and CDR2 (germline): MGHRA, YSYEKL. The CDR3 covers 12 residues. Here the CDR3 DNA reads TGCGCCAGCAGCCAAGTAGCCGGGGAGCTGTTTTTT. Its protein product is CASSQVAGELFF.

The CDR3 coding sequence is TGTGCCAGCTCACCGAGGGATTTCTATGGCTACACCTTC. Translation gives CASSPRDFYGYTF. The chain employs TRBV18 and TRBJ1-2, with D hard to call. Trimming took 3 bases from V and 4 from J, leaving 9 bases between them. The germline V gene encodes CDR1 KGHSH and CDR2 LQKENI. This CDR3 has 13 residues.

This clone was detected only once. The chain recombines TRBV27 with TRBJ2-3; 13 bases are shared with TRBD2. The V and J ends lost 6 bases and 3 bases, in that order; junction bases with no gene match: 3. The CDR3 has 15 amino acids. Germline loops: CDR1 MNHEY, CDR2 SMNVEV (reference sequence). In DNA, the CDR3 is TGTGCCAGCAGAATGACTAGCGGGAGGACAGATACGCAGTATTTT. Protein product: CASRMTSGRTDTQYF.

The V call is TRBV5-5, the J call TRBJ2-7; TRBD1 might be the D (5 bases). The V end lost 1 base, the J end lost 4 bases, and 12 bases lay between the germline ends. The CDR3 contains 14 residues. Germline CDR1 SGHKS, CDR2 YYEKEE (reference sequence). CDR3 in amino acids: CASSLRAGPYEQYF. The CDR3 DNA reads TGTGCCAGCAGCTTGAGGGCAGGGCCATACGAGCAGTACTTC. The entire variable domain, with the rest obtained from reference TRBV5-5 and TRBJ2-7, is as follows: DAGVTQSPTHLIKTRGQQVTLRCSPISGHKSVSWYQQVLGQGPQFIFQYYEKEERGRGNFPDRFSARQFPNYSSELNVNALLLGDSALYLCASSLRAGPYEQYFGPGTRLTVT.

This sequence joins TRBV19 and TRBJ2-5, with D tentatively TRBD2 (6 bases). Between the trimmed V and J ends, which lost 7 bases and 7 bases, there was a span of 25 bases. Germline CDR1 and CDR2: LNHDA and SQIVND (reference sequence). The CDR3 covers 16 residues. CDR3 nucleotides: TGTGCCAGTACCAGAACCCCGAGGGAAACGGAGGGGACCCAGTACTTC. This translates into CASTRTPRETEGTQYF.

The chain combines TRBV7-9 with TRBJ1-5, with D perhaps matching TRBD1 (6 bases). CDR1 is SEHNR and CDR2 is FQNEAQ in the germline V gene (reference sequence). CDR3 length equals 15 residues. The ends were cut back, 3 bases at V and 6 bases at J, with 15 bases in the middle. CDR3 protein: CASSFPGQGIQPQHF. CDR3 nucleotide sequence: TGTGCCAGCAGCTTTCCGGGGCAGGGGATTCAGCCCCAGCATTTT.

The chain is built from TRBV30 and TRBJ1-2, with 8 nucleotides matching TRBD1. Germline V lookup: CDR1 GTSNPN, CDR2 SVGIG (reference sequence). CDR3 size: 12 residues. The CDR3 is CGQGPANYGYTF. Here the CDR3 DNA reads TGTGGACAGGGGCCGGCTAACTATGGCTACACCTTC.

The chain links TRBV27 to TRBJ2-1, with D tentatively TRBD2 (5 bases). CDR3 length: 10 amino acids. Germline CDR1 MNHEY, CDR2 SMNVEV (reference sequence). Trimming pared 6 bases from V and 9 bases from J, leaving 6 bases between. As DNA, the CDR3 is TGTGCCAGCAGGGCGGGTGAGCAGTTCTTC. Its translation: CASRAGEQFF.

The rearrangement joins TRBV6-5 to TRBJ2-1, with D perhaps matching TRBD2 (5 bases). V was shortened by 5 bases and J by 9 bases, with 14 bases between the two germline ends. This CDR3 is built from 13 residues. CDR1 MNHEY and CDR2 SVGAGI come from the germline V gene. CDR3 in DNA: TGTGCCAGCAGTCCGGGGAAAATCACTGAGCAGTTCTTC. Translation gives CASSPGKITEQFF.

In its sample, this clone was seen once. The CDR3 reads CASSQGLAGDEQFF. Written as DNA, the CDR3 is TGTGCCAGCAGCCAGGGACTAGCGGGAGATGAGCAGTTCTTC. V usage is TRBV4-2 and J usage is TRBJ2-1; TRBD2 matches 14 bases. V dropped 3 bases and J dropped 8; count of bases not matched to a gene: 0. Germline CDR1 is LGHNA and CDR2 is YNFKEQ. CDR3 length: 14 residues.